Sequencing of this TCR beta chain was carried out in a study of blood T cell repertoires in COVID-19. Overall study: Acute and convalescent COVID-19 samples came from the United States, Italy and Spain. PBMCs, B-cell-depleted T cells, or T cells were the source of the cDNA or gDNA that made up the material.

Per the original methods: Quantification of nucleated cells was approximated via reference gene primer amplification. The data were produced by immunoSEQ multiplex PCR, yet TCRdb's version contains in-frame clones alone and is incomplete. That table furnishes V, J and clone size, whereas the DNA furnished D and trimming. This sample carries 160,000 or so clones, around nine tenths of them seen once, and the ten largest clones take roughly a sixth. This clone was counted a few times. The CDR3 runs to 15 residues. Sequenced: peripheral blood. The origin of this receptor is a man in his 60s with active or convalescent COVID-19. The chain uses TRBV7-5 and TRBJ1-5; the table gives TRBD1 as D, unverified against the DNA. TRBV7-5 is a pseudogene locus. CDR3 amino acids: CVRSLAGAFNQPQHF. For the CDR3, the DNA is TGTGTCAGAAGCTTAGCAGGGGCATTCAATCAGCCCCAGCATTTT.